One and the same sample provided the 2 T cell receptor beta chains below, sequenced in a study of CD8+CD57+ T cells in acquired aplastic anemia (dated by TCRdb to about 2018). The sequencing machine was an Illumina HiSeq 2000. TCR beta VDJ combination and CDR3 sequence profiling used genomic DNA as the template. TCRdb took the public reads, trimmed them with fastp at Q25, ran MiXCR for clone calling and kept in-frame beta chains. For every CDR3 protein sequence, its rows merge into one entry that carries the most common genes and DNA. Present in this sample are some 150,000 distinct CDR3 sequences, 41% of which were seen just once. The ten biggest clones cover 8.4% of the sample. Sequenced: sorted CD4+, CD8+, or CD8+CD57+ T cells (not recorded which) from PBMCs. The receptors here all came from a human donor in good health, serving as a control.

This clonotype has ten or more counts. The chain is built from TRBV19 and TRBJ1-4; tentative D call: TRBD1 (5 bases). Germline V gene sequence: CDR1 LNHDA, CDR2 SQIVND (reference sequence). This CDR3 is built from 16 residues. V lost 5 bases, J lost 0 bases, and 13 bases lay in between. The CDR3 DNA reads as TGTGCCAGTAGTTCTCTCATGGGGGCAACTAATGAAAAACTGTTTTTT. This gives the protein CASSSLMGATNEKLFF.

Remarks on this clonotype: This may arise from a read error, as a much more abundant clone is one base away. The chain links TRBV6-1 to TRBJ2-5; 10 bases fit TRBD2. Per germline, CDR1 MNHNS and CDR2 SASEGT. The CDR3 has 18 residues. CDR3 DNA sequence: TGTGCCAGCAGTGAAGCTAATCGTCGCCTAGCGGGAGAAGAGACCCGGTACTTC. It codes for CASSEANRRLAGEETRYF.